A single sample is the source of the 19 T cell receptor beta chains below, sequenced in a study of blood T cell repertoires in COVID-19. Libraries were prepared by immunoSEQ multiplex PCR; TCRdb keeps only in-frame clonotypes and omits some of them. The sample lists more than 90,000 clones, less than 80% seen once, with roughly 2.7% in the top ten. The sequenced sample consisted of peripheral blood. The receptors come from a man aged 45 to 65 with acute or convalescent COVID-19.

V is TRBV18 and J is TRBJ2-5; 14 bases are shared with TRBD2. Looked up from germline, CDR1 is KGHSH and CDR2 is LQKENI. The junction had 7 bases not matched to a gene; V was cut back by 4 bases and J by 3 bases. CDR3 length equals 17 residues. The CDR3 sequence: CASSRQGTSGSKETQYF. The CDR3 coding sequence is TGTGCCAGCTCACGGCAAGGGACTAGCGGGAGTAAAGAGACCCAGTACTTC.

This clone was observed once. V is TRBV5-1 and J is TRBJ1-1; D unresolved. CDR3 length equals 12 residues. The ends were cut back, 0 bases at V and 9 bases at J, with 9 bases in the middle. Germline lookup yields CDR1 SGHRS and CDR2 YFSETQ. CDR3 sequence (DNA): TGCGCCAGCAGCTTGGATGCGGGCCAAGCTTTCTTT. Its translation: CASSLDAGQAFF. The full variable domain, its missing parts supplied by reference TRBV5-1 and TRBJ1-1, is KAGVTQTPRYLIKTRGQQVTLSCSPISGHRSVSWYQQTPGQGLQFLFEYFSETQRNKGNFPGRFSGRQFSNSRSEMNVSTLELGDSALYLCASSLDAGQAFFGQGTRLTVV.

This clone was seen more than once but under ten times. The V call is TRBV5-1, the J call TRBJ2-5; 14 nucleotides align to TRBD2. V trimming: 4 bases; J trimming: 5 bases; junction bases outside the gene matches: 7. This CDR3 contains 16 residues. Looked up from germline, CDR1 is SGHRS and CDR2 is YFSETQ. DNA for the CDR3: TGCGCCAGCAGCCAGACTAGCGGGGGGGCTGTGGAGACCCAGTACTTC. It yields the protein CASSQTSGGAVETQYF.

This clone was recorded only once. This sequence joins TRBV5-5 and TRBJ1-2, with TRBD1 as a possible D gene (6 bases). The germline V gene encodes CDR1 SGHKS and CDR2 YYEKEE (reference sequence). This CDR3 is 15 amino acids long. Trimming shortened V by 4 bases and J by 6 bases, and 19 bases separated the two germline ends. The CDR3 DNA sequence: TGTGCCAGCAGCCCGGTGGCAGGGGCCAGGAATGGCTACACCTTC. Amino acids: CASSPVAGARNGYTF.

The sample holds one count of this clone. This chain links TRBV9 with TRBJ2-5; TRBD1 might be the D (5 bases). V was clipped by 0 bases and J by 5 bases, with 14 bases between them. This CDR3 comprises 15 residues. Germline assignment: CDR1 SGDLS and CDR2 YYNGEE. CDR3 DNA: TGTGCCAGCAGCGTAGGGGAACAGGAAGGGGAGACCCAGTACTTC. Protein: CASSVGEQEGETQYF. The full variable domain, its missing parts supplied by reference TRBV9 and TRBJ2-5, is DSGVTQTPKHLITATGQRVTLRCSPRSGDLSVYWYQQSLDQGLQFLIQYYNGEERAKGNILERFSAQQFPDLHSELNLSSLELGDSALYFCASSVGEQEGETQYFGPGTRLLVL.

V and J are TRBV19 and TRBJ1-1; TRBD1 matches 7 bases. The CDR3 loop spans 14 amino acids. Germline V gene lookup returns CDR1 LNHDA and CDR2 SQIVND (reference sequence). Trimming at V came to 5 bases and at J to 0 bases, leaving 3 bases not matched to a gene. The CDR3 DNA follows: TGTGCCAGTAGTCAAGACAGGGTGAACACTGAAGCTTTCTTT. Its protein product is CASSQDRVNTEAFF.

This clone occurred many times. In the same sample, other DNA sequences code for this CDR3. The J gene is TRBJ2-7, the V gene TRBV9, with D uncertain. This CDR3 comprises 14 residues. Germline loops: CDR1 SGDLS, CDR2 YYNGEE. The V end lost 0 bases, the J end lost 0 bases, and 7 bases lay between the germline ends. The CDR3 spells CASSVVPSSYEQYF. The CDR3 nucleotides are TGTGCCAGCAGCGTAGTTCCCTCCTCCTACGAGCAGTACTTC.

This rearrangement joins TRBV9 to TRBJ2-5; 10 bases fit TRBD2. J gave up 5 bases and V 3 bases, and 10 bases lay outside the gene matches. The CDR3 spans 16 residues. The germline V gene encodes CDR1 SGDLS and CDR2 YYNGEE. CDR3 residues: CASSERAGGPEETQYF. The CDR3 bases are TGTGCCAGCAGCGAGAGAGCGGGGGGGCCGGAGGAGACCCAGTACTTC.

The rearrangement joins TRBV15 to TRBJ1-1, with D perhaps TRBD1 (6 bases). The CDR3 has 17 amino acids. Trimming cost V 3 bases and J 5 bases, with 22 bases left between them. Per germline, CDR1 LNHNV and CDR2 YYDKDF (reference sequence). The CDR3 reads CATSSVFWGRLRTEAFF. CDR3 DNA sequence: TGTGCCACCAGCAGCGTCTTTTGGGGGCGGTTAAGGACTGAAGCTTTCTTT. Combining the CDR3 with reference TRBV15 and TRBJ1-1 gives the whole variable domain DAMVIQNPRYQVTQFGKPVTLSCSQTLNHNVMYWYQQKSSQAPKLLFHYYDKDFNNEADTPDNFQSRRPNTSFCFLDIRSPGLGDTAMYLCATSSVFWGRLRTEAFFGQGTRLTVV.

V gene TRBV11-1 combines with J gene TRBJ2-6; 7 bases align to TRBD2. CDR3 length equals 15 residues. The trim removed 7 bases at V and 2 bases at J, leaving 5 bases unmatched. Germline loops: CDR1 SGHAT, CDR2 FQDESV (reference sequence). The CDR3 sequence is CASTLGGAGANVLTF. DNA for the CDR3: TGTGCCAGCACCCTGGGAGGGGCTGGGGCCAACGTCCTGACTTTC.

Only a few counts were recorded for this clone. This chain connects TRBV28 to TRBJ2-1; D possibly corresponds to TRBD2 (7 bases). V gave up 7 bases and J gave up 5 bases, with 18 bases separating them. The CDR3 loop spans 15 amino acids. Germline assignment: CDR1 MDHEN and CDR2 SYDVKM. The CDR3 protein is CASTVGASGNNEQFF. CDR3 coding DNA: TGTGCCAGCACCGTGGGGGCTAGCGGTAACAATGAGCAGTTCTTC.

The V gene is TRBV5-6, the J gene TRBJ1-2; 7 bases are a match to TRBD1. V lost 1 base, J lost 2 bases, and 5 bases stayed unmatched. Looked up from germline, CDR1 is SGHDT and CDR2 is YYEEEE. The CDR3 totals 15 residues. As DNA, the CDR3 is TGTGCCAGCAGCTTGTCAGGGGGGCGCAACTATGGCTACACCTTC. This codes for CASSLSGGRNYGYTF.

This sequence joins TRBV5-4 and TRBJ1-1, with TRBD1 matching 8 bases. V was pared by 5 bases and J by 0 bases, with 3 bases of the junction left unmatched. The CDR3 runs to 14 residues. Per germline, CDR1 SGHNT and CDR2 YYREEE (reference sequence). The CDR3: CASRKGQVNTEAFF. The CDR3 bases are TGTGCCAGCAGGAAGGGACAGGTGAACACTGAAGCTTTCTTT.

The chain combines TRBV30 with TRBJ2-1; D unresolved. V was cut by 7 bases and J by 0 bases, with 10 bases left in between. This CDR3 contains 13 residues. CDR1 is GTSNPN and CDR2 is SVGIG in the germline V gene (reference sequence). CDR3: CASTWSSYNEQFF. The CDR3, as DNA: TGTGCCTCCACTTGGAGCTCCTACAATGAGCAGTTCTTC.

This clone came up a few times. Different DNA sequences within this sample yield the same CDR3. The CDR3 sequence is CASTPLAGASYNEQFF. As DNA, the CDR3 is TGTGCCAGCACTCCTTTAGCGGGGGCATCCTACAATGAGCAGTTCTTC. The rearrangement joins TRBV2 to TRBJ2-1; TRBD2 matches at 9 bases. Germline V gene sequence: CDR1 SNHLY, CDR2 FYNNEI. This CDR3 is 16 amino acids long. J gave up 1 base and V 7 bases, and 8 bases lay outside the gene matches.

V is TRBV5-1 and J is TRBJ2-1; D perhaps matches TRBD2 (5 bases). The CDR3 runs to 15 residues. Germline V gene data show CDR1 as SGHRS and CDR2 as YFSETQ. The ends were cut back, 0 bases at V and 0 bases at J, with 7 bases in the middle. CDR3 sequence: CASSLERGSYNEQFF. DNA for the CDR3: TGCGCCAGCAGCTTGGAACGGGGCTCCTACAATGAGCAGTTCTTC.

CDR3: CASSPFDSSSGNTIYF. CDR3 nucleotides: TGTGCCAGCTCACCATTTGACAGCTCCTCTGGAAACACCATATATTTT. The chain employs TRBV18 and TRBJ1-3; TRBD1 might be the D (5 bases). The V gene lost 2 bases and the J gene lost 0 bases, with 11 bases spanning the gap. The CDR3 has 16 amino acids. CDR1 is KGHSH and CDR2 is LQKENI in the germline V gene. Looking up the rest from reference TRBV18 and TRBJ1-3 gives the full variable domain: NAGVMQNPRHLVRRRGQEARLRCSPMKGHSHVYWYRQLPEEGLKFMVYLQKENIIDESGMPKERFSAEFPKEGPSILRIQQVVRGDSAAYFCASSPFDSSSGNTIYFGEGSWLTVV.

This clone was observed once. In DNA form, the CDR3 reads TGTGCCAGCAGTTATACAGGGTTTGGCAATCAGCCCCAGCATTTT. Amino acids: CASSYTGFGNQPQHF. This chain uses TRBV6-5 with TRBJ1-5; D perhaps matches TRBD1 (6 bases). The CDR3 is 15 residues long. Trimming removed 3 bases from V and 2 bases from J, with 11 bases in between. Germline CDR1 reads MNHEY; CDR2 reads SVGAGI.

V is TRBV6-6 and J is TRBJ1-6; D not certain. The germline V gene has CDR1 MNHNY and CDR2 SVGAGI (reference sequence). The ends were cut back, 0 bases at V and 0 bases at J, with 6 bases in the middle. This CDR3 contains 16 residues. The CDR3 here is CASSYSSSSYNSPLHF. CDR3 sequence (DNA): TGTGCCAGCAGTTACTCTAGTAGCTCCTATAATTCACCCCTCCACTTT.